Listed here is a single T cell receptor beta chain. The investigators amplified TCR beta CDR3 regions from RNA transcripts. The TCR CDR3 was amplified in a first-round RT-PCR using the HTBI primer set. TCRdb called the multiplex PCR reads again in MiXCR, with one record for every CDR3 protein. The table includes 300,000 or so distinct CDR3 sequences, about a sixth detected once. The data originate from a study of T cells in Graves' hyperthyroidism and ophthalmopathy. Deletions cut 4 bases from V and 8 bases from J, with 14 bases between. CDR3 size: 12 residues. The V gene's germline CDR1 is DFQATT and CDR2 SNEGSKA (reference sequence).

The sample taken for sequencing was blood. The rearrangement links TRBV20-1 to TRBJ1-1; D unclear. This sequence originates from an older woman with Graves' ophthalmopathy. The DNA for the CDR3 is TGCAGTGCTACGGGCAGGCCCCCCGAAGCTTTCTTT. It translates to CSATGRPPEAFF.